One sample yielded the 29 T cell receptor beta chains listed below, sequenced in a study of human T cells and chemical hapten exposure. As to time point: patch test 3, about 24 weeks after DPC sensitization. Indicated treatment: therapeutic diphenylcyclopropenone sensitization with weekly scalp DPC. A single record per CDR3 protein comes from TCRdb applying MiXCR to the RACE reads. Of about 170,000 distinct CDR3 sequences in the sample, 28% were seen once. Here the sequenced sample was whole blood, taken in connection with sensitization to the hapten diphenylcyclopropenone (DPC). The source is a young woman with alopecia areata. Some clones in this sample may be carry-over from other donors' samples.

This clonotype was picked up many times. The CDR3 loop reads CASRDPGPDEQYF. For the CDR3, the DNA is TGTGCCAGCAGAGACCCAGGGCCTGACGAGCAGTACTTC. The chain has TRBV6-2 or TRBV6-3 and TRBJ2-7; D may be TRBD1 (5 bases). V lost 6 bases, J lost 5 bases, and 14 bases lay in between. CDR1 is MNHEY, CDR2 SVGEGT, per germline. The CDR3 consists of 13 residues.

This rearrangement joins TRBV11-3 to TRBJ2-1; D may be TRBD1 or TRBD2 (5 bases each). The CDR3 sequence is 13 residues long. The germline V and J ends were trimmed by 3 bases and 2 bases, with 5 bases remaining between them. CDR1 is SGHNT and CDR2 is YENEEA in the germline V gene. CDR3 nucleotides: TGTGCCAGCAGCTTGGGGGCCTACAATGAGCAGTTCTTC. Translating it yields CASSLGAYNEQFF.

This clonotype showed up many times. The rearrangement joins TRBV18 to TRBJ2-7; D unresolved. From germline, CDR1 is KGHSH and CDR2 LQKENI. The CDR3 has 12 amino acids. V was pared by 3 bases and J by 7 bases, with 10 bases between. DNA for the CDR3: TGTGCCAGCTCACCGCCCGGCCTGGAGCAGTACTTC. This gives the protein CASSPPGLEQYF.

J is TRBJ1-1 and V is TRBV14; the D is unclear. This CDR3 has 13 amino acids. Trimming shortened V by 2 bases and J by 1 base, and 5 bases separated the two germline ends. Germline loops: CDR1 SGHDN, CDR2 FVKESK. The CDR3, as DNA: TGTGCCAGCAGCCAACAGCCGAACACTGAAGCTTTCTTT. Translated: CASSQQPNTEAFF.

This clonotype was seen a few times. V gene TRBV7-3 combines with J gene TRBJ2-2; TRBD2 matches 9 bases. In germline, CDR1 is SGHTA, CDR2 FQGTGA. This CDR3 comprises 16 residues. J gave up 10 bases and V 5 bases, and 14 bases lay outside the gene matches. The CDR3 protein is CASSPVAGDLLEELFF. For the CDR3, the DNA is TGTGCCAGCAGCCCCGTAGCGGGGGACCTTCTGGAGGAGCTGTTTTTT. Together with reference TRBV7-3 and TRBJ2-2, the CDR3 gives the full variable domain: GAGVSQTPSNKVTEKGKYVELRCDPISGHTALYWYRQSLGQGPEFLIYFQGTGAADDSGLPNDRFFAVRPEGSVSTLKIQRTERGDSAVYLCASSPVAGDLLEELFFGEGSRLTVL.

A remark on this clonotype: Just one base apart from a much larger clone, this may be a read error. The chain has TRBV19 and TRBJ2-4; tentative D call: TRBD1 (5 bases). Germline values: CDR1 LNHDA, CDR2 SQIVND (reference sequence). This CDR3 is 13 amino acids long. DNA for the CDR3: TGTGCCAGTATGCAGGGAACCAAAAACAATCAGTACTTC. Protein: CASMQGTKNNQYF.

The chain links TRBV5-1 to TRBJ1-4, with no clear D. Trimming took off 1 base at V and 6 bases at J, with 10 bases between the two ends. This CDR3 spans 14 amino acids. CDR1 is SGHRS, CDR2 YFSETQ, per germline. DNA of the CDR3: TGCGCCAGCAGCTTGCGAGATGTCGATGAAAAACTGTTTTTT. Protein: CASSLRDVDEKLFF.

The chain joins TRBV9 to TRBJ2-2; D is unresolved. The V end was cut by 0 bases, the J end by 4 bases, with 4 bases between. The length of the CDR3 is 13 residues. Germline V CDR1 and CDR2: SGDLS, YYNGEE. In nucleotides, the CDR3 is TGTGCCAGCAGCGTAGTCTTCACCGGGGAGCTGTTTTTT. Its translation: CASSVVFTGELFF.

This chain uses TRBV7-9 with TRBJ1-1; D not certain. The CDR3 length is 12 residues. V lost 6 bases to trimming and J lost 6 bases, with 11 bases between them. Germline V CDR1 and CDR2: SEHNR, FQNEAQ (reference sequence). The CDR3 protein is CASRGSQPEAFF. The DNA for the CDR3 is TGTGCCAGCAGGGGATCACAGCCTGAAGCTTTCTTT.

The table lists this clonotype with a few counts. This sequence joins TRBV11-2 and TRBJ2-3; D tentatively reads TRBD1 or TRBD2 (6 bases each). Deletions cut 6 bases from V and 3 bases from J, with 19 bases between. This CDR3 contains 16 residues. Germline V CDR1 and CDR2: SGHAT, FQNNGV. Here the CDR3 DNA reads TGTGCCAGCAGTCCGTTCACAGGGAGGAGTACAGATACGCAGTATTTT. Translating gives CASSPFTGRSTDTQYF.

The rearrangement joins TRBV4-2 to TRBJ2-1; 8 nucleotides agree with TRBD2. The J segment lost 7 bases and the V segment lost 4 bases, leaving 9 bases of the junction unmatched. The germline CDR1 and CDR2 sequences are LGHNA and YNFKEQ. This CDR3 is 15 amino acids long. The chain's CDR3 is CASSLEPGLVNEQFF. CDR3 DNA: TGTGCCAGCAGCCTAGAACCGGGACTAGTGAATGAGCAGTTCTTC.

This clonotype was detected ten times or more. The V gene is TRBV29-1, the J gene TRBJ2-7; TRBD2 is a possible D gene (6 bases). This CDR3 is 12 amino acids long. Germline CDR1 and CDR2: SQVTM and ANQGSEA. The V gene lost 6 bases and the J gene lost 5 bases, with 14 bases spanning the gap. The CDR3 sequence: CSVGSIGDEQYF. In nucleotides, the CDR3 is TGCAGCGTCGGGAGTATAGGGGACGAGCAGTACTTC.

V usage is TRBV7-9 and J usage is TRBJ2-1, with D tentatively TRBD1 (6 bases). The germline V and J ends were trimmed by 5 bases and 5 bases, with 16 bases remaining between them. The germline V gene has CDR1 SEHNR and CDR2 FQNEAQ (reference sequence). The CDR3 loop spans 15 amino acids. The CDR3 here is CASSHRQAPHNEQFF. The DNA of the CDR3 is TGTGCCAGCAGCCATCGACAGGCGCCCCACAATGAGCAGTTCTTC.

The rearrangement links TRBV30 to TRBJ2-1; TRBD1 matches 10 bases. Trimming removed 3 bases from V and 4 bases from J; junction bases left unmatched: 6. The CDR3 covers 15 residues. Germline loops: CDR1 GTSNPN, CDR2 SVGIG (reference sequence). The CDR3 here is CAWRPPGQGYNEQFF. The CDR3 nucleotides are TGTGCCTGGAGGCCCCCGGGACAGGGGTACAATGAGCAGTTCTTC. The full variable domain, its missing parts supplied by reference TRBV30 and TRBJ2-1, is SQTIHQWPATLVQPVGSPLSLECTVEGTSNPNLYWYRQAAGRGLQLLFYSVGIGQISSEVPQNLSASRPQDRQFILSSKKLLLSDSGFYLCAWRPPGQGYNEQFFGPGTRLTVL.

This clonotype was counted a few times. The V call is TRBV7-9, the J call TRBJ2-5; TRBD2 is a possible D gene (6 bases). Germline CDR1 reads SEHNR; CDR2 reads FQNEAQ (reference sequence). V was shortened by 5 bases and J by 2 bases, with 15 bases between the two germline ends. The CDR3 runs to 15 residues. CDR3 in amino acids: CASSNAPRGQETQYF. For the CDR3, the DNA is TGTGCCAGCAGCAACGCTCCCCGGGGGCAAGAGACCCAGTACTTC.

CDR3 region: CASSYVEATYNEQFF. The CDR3 DNA reads as TGTGCCAGCAGTTATGTGGAGGCGACCTACAATGAGCAGTTCTTC. J is TRBJ2-1 and V is TRBV6-2 or TRBV6-3; possible D gene TRBD2, 5 bases. Germline values: CDR1 MNHEY, CDR2 SVGEGT. V dropped 3 bases and J dropped 2 bases, with 11 bases sitting between them. The CDR3 sequence is 15 residues long.

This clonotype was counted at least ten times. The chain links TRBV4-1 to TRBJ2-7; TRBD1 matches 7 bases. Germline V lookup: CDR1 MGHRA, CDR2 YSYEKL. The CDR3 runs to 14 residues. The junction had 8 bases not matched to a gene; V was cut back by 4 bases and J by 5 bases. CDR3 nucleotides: TGCGCCAGCAGCCTAGGGGAGACAGGGAACGAGCAGTACTTC. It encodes CASSLGETGNEQYF.

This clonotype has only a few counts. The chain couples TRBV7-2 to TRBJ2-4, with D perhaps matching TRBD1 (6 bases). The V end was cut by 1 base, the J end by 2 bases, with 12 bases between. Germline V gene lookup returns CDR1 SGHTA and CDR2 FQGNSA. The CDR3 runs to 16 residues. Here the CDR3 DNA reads TGTGCCAGCAGCTTAGTAGGGGGATGGACCAAAAACATTCAGTACTTC. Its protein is CASSLVGGWTKNIQYF.

CDR3 protein: CASNEGGPGFVQFF. As DNA, the CDR3 is TGTGCCAGCAATGAAGGGGGCCCCGGGTTTGTGCAGTTCTTC. The genes are TRBV9 and TRBJ2-1, with 7 nucleotides matching TRBD1. The CDR3 is 14 residues long. J lost 12 bases, V lost 6 bases, and 15 bases had no gene match. CDR1 is SGDLS and CDR2 is YYNGEE in the germline V gene. The full variable domain, its missing parts supplied by reference TRBV9 and TRBJ2-1, is DSGVTQTPKHLITATGQRVTLRCSPRSGDLSVYWYQQSLDQGLQFLIQYYNGEERAKGNILERFSAQQFPDLHSELNLSSLELGDSALYFCASNEGGPGFVQFFGPGTRLTVL.

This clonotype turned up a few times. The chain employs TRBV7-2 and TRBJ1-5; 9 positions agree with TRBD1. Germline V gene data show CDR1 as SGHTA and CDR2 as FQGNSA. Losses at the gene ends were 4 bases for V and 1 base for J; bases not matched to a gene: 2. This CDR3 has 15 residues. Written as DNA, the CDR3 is TGTGCCAGCAGCTCAACAGGGGGCAGCAATCAGCCCCAGCATTTT. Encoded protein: CASSSTGGSNQPQHF.

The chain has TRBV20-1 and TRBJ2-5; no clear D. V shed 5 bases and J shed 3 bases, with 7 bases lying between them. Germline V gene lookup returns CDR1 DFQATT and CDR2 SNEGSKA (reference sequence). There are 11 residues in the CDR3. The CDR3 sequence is CSAPWKETQYF. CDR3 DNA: TGCAGTGCTCCGTGGAAAGAGACCCAGTACTTC.

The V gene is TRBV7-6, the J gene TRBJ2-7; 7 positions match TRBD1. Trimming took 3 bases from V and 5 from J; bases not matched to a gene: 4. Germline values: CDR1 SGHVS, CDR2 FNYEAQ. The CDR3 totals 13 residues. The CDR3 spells CASSLGRGNEQYF. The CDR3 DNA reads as TGTGCCAGCAGCTTGGGCAGGGGGAACGAGCAGTACTTC.

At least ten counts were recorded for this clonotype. As DNA, the CDR3 is TGTGCCAGCAGGCTGTCTGGAAACACCATATATTTT. As protein: CASRLSGNTIYF. The chain couples TRBV2 to TRBJ1-3; no clear D gene. Germline V gene lookup returns CDR1 SNHLY and CDR2 FYNNEI. The CDR3 spans 12 residues. Trimming removed 6 bases from V and 1 base from J, with 4 bases in between.

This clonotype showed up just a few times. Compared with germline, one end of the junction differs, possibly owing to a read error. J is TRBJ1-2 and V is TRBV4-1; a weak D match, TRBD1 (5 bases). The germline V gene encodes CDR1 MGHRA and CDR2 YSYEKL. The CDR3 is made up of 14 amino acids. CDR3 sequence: CASSQMHAMTGPLF. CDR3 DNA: TGCGCCAGCAGCCAGATGCACGCAATGACGGGGCCCCTGTTC.

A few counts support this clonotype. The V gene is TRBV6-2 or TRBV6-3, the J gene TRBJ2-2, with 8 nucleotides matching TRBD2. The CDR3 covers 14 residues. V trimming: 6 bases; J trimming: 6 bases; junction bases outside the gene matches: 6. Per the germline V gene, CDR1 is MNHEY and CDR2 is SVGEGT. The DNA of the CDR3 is TGTGCCAGCAGACCGGGACTAGTTGCCGGGGAGCTGTTTTTT. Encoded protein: CASRPGLVAGELFF.

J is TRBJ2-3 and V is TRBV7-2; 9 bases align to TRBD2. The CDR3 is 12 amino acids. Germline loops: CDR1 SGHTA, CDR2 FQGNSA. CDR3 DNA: TGTGCGGAGCGGGGGGCCACAGATACGCAGTATTTT. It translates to CAERGATDTQYF.

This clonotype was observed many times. Here the CDR3 reads CASSLVGVSGNTIYF. For the CDR3, the DNA is TGTGCCAGCAGCTTAGTTGGCGTCTCTGGAAACACCATATATTTT. The gene calls are TRBV7-9 and TRBJ1-3, with D hard to call. V shed 1 base and J shed 0 bases, with 7 bases lying between them. The CDR3 length is 15 residues. Germline V gene data show CDR1 as SEHNR and CDR2 as FQNEAQ (reference sequence).

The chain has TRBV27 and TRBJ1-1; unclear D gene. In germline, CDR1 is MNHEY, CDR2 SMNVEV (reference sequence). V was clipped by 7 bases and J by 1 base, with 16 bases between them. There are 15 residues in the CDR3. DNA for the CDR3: TGTGCCAGCATGGTAGGGATGACGCGGAACACTGAAGCTTTCTTT. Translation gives CASMVGMTRNTEAFF.

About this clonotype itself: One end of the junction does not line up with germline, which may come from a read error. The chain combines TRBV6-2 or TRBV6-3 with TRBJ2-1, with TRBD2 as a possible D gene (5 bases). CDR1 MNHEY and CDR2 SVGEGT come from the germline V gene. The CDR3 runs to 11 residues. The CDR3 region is CASSYLGKRDF. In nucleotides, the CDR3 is TGTGCCAGCAGTTATTTGGGGAAACGGGACTTC.